This paragraph reports one T cell receptor (beta chain). What it recognizes is unknown. V shed 6 bases and J 4 bases; nucleotides not matched to a gene: 3. Germline assignment: CDR1 WSHSY and CDR2 SAAADI. The CDR3 is 14 amino acids. This record belongs to a study of cytomegalovirus exposure and HLA in healthy donors. Study-level points and caveats: Presence/absence analyses supposed approximately even sequencing depth among donors. Using a false discovery rate of 0.05, a later analysis showed that approximately 16,000 TCR beta sequences were associated with HLA alleles. TCR beta V- and J-gene trimming, according to a later analysis, was linked to a missense DCLRE1C variant.

13 Jbeta primers and 60 Vbeta primers were used for the PCR. Produced via immunoSEQ multiplex PCR; TCRdb's table is partial and in-frame only. The sample comprises 100,000 to 150,000 clones, approximately 68% of which are singletons, and approximately 1.5% rests with the top ten. This rearrangement joins TRBV10-2 to TRBJ2-3; the match to TRBD1 covers 11 bases. The sample consisted of PBMCs. The sequence came from a young man in good health and CMV-seropositive. The DNA for the CDR3 is TGCGCCAGCAGGGACAGGGGGCGCGCAGATACGCAGTATTTT. This codes for CASRDRGRADTQYF.